These 27 T cell receptor beta chains were all obtained from the same sample, sequenced in a study of tumor and adjacent non-tumor tissue in lung cancer. A modified ARM-PCR protocol with three rounds of nested PCR amplified TCRbeta. In TCRdb, the multiplex PCR reads were re-called with MiXCR into one record per CDR3 protein. This table holds 80,000 to 130,000 distinct CDR3 sequences, about 60% found once. The template was RNA from unsorted bulk tissue. This non-tumor lung sample came from over 3 cm beyond the tumor edge. Sequenced sample: distant non-tumor lung tissue. These receptors were collected from a man aged 25-45 years with non-small cell lung cancer.

V and J are TRBV11-3 and TRBJ2-2; a possible D gene is TRBD1 (6 bases). The CDR3 has 15 amino acids. V lost 2 bases and J 6 bases, leaving 13 bases between the germline ends. Germline loops: CDR1 SGHNT, CDR2 YENEEA. The CDR3 sequence is CASSLTPQGSGELFF. CDR3 in DNA: TGTGCCAGCAGCTTAACACCCCAGGGGTCCGGGGAGCTGTTTTTT.

Details on this clonotype: The junction shows a germline mismatch at one end, possibly a read error. The J gene is TRBJ2-3, the V gene TRBV20-1; TRBD1 might be the D (6 bases). Per the germline V gene, CDR1 is DFQATT and CDR2 is SNEGSKA (reference sequence). The CDR3 runs 16 residues. CDR3 DNA sequence: TGCAGTGCGAACTCCCTAGACAGGAGGCGGTCAGATACTCAGTGTTTT. This gives the protein CSANSLDRRRSDTQCF.

This clonotype has only a few counts. The gene calls are TRBV11-2 and TRBJ2-5; weak D call: TRBD1 (6 bases). The ends were cut back, 3 bases at V and 5 bases at J, with 10 bases in the middle. Per germline, CDR1 SGHAT and CDR2 FQNNGV. The CDR3 has 13 amino acids. CDR3 in DNA: TGTGCCAGCAGCTTTCCAGGGGAGGAGACCCAGTACTTC. It specifies CASSFPGEETQYF.

This clonotype came up a few times. The gene calls are TRBV11-1 and TRBJ2-2, with D possibly TRBD1 on 5 matching bases. This CDR3 contains 18 residues. V lost 5 bases and J lost 1, with 20 bases in between. The germline gives CDR1 SGHAT, CDR2 FQDESV (reference sequence). CDR3 amino acids: CASSPPLGRGKNTGELFF. The CDR3 coding sequence is TGTGCCAGCAGCCCCCCCTTAGGAAGGGGTAAGAACACCGGGGAGCTGTTTTTT. Full variable domain (remainder filled in from reference TRBV11-1 and TRBJ2-2): EAEVAQSPRYKITEKSQAVAFWCDPISGHATLYWYRQILGQGPELLVQFQDESVVDDSQLPKDRFSAERLKGVDSTLKIQPAELGDSAMYLCASSPPLGRGKNTGELFFGEGSRLTVL.

With regard to this clonotype: This may arise from a read error, as a much more abundant clone is one base away. A read error is likely, as this CDR3 ends without the conserved phenylalanine or tryptophan. The chain recombines TRBV12-3 or TRBV12-4 with TRBJ1-6; the D is unclear. V was cut by 3 bases and J by 0 bases, with 9 bases left in between. The CDR3 has 16 residues. The DNA of the CDR3 is TGTGCCAGCAGTTTCGACGATAGCTCCTATAATTCACCCCTCCACTTA. This sequence encodes CASSFDDSSYNSPLHL.

This clonotype was counted ten times or more. The chain links TRBV6-4 to TRBJ1-1; no definite D call. The germline V and J ends were trimmed by 0 bases and 1 base, with 6 bases remaining between them. Germline values: CDR1 MRHNA, CDR2 SNTAGT. This CDR3 is 14 amino acids long. The CDR3 here is CASSDSIENTEAFF. Written as DNA, the CDR3 is TGTGCCAGCAGTGACTCGATAGAGAACACTGAAGCTTTCTTT.

To note about this clonotype: One end of the junction is discordant with germline, which a read error may explain. The chain couples TRBV6-5 to TRBJ2-6; D is possibly TRBD1 (5 bases). The V gene's germline CDR1 is MNHEY and CDR2 SVGAGI. This CDR3 is built from 15 residues. CDR3 in DNA: TGTGCCAGCGGTCGGACGGGCTCTGGGGCCAACGTTCTGACTTTC. Amino acid sequence: CASGRTGSGANVLTF.

In this sample, this clonotype turned up once. The CDR3 carries no conserved terminal phenylalanine or tryptophan, so it likely arises from a read error. The genes are TRBV11-2 and TRBJ2-7; 10 bases align to TRBD1. Germline V gives CDR1 SGHAT, CDR2 FQNNGV. The J segment lost 1 base and the V segment lost 6 bases, leaving 6 bases of the junction unmatched. The CDR3 has 15 residues. The CDR3 spells CASRIPGQGSYEQYS. The CDR3, as DNA: TGTGCCAGCAGGATACCGGGACAGGGGTCCTACGAGCAGTACTCT.

By frequency in the sample, this clonotype is medium-sized. V and J are TRBV4-1 and TRBJ1-5; no firm D call. Germline CDR1 reads MGHRA; CDR2 reads YSYEKL. The CDR3 sequence is 15 residues long. The germline V and J ends were trimmed by 0 bases and 6 bases, with 12 bases remaining between them. CDR3 nucleotide sequence: TGCGCCAGCAGCCAAGAGCCCAAAGAAGGTCAGCCCCAGCATTTT. Encoded protein: CASSQEPKEGQPQHF.

In the case of this clonotype: A junction end diverges from the germline sequence, so it may reflect a read error. The CDR3 is CSVEEGNREYEQYF. DNA of the CDR3: TGCAGTGTTGAAGAGGGGAACAGGGAATACGAGCAGTACTTC. This sequence joins TRBV29-1 and TRBJ2-7, with D tentatively TRBD1 (6 bases). Looked up from germline, CDR1 is SQVTM and CDR2 is ANQGSEA. The CDR3 has 14 amino acids.

This clonotype came up many times. The junction differs from germline at one of its ends, possibly a read error. The gene calls are TRBV5-4 and TRBJ2-3; 9 bases line up with TRBD2. CDR1 and CDR2 (germline): SGHNT, YYREEE (reference sequence). This CDR3 contains 15 residues. The CDR3, as DNA: TGTGCCAGCAGCTTGTCCGGCGGGGGGGCAGATGCGCAGTATTTT. Translation: CASSLSGGGADAQYF.

As regards this clonotype: Its ends do not fully match the called genes, so a read error is possible. This chain joins TRBV4-2 and TRBJ2-2, with 9 positions matching TRBD1. The germline CDR1 and CDR2 sequences are LGHNA and YNFKEQ. CDR3 length: 15 amino acids. The CDR3 sequence: CTSSLGQGVAGELFF. In DNA form, the CDR3 reads TGCACCAGCAGCCTGGGACAGGGTGTTGCCGGGGAGCTGTTTTTT.

For this clonotype: A much larger clone lies one base from this, so it may be a read error. V is TRBV12-3 or TRBV12-4 and J is TRBJ2-7; D is uncertain. The CDR3 is 12 residues long. Trimming took 6 bases from V and 2 from J, leaving 8 bases between them. CDR3 region: CASSREAYEQYF. The DNA of the CDR3 is TGTGCCAGCAGCCGAGAAGCCTACGAGCAGTACTTC.

Only one count was recorded for this clonotype. Relative to the germline gene, one junction end is altered; a read error may explain this. This sequence joins TRBV6-5 and TRBJ2-5; no clear D gene. CDR3 length: 13 amino acids. The germline V gene has CDR1 MNHEY and CDR2 SVGAGI. The chain's CDR3 is CANSYSKRETQYF. DNA of the CDR3: TGTGCCAACAGTTACTCGAAGAGAGAGACCCAGTACTTC.

This clonotype was observed at least ten times. The V call is TRBV6-1, the J call TRBJ2-7; 7 positions agree with TRBD1. This CDR3 is built from 14 residues. Germline assignment: CDR1 MNHNS and CDR2 SASEGT. Losses at the gene ends were 10 bases for V and 1 base for J; bases not matched to a gene: 10. CDR3 DNA: TGTGCCATAGGAGGTGGACAGGTATCCTACGAGCAGTACTTC. Translation gives CAIGGGQVSYEQYF.

This clonotype was seen a handful of times. This sequence joins TRBV19 and TRBJ1-2; 11 bases align to TRBD1. The CDR3 has 21 amino acids. CDR1 is LNHDA, CDR2 SQIVND, per germline (reference sequence). V lost 3 bases, J lost 5 bases, and 23 bases stayed unmatched. The CDR3 loop is CASSIIRELPGQGVLGYGYTF. The CDR3 DNA reads as TGTGCCAGTAGTATCATCCGGGAGCTGCCGGGACAGGGGGTCCTCGGTTATGGCTACACCTTC.

The CDR3 reads CASSPHASAISTDTQYF. In DNA, the CDR3 is TGTGCCAGCAGCCCCCATGCTAGCGCTATAAGCACAGATACGCAGTATTTT. The chain couples TRBV11-2 to TRBJ2-3; TRBD2 is a possible D gene (6 bases). V was pared by 5 bases and J by 0 bases, with 18 bases between. This CDR3 has 17 amino acids. CDR1 SGHAT and CDR2 FQNNGV come from the germline V gene.

This clonotype showed up just a few times. The junction does not match germline at one end; this may be a read error. V and J are TRBV11-2 and TRBJ2-2, with TRBD2 as a possible D gene (5 bases). Germline loops: CDR1 SGHAT, CDR2 FQNNGV. This CDR3 contains 14 residues. CDR3 DNA: TGTGCCAGCAGCCCTAGTGTTAACACCGGGGAGCTGTTCTTT. It yields the protein CASSPSVNTGELFF.

This chain uses TRBV11-2 with TRBJ1-5; tentatively, D is TRBD1 (6 bases). The V end lost 5 bases, the J end lost 4 bases, and 24 bases lay between the germline ends. The V gene's germline CDR1 is SGHAT and CDR2 FQNNGV. The CDR3 consists of 18 residues. As DNA, the CDR3 is TGTGCCAGCAGCGAGGCCGGGACACCTAATTTAGGAAATCAGCCCCAGCATTTT. Protein sequence: CASSEAGTPNLGNQPQHF.

As regards this clonotype: A clone one base away is much larger, so this may be a read error. The gene calls are TRBV6-1 and TRBJ2-7; 7 nucleotides line up with TRBD2. V was clipped by 3 bases and J by 0 bases; unmatched bases: 5. Germline V gene lookup returns CDR1 MNHNS and CDR2 SASEGT. This CDR3 comprises 15 residues. In nucleotides, the CDR3 is TGTGCCAGCAGTGACTACGGCGGGAGCTCCTACGAGCAGTACTTC. It encodes CASSDYGGSSYEQYF.

Remarks on this clonotype: A much bigger clone sits one base away, suggesting this may be a read error. The rearrangement links TRBV29-1 to TRBJ1-1, with 8 bases identical to TRBD1. CDR3 length equals 13 residues. Germline V gene lookup returns CDR1 SQVTM and CDR2 ANQGSEA. CDR3 nucleotides: TGCGGCGCCGGACAGGGACGGAACACTGAAGCTTTCTTT. Translating gives CGAGQGRNTEAFF. Full variable domain (missing parts from reference TRBV29-1 and TRBJ1-1): SAVISQKPSRDICQRGTSLTIQCQVDSQVTMMFWYRQQPGQSLTLIATANQGSEATYESGFVIDKFPISRPNLTFSTLTVSNMSPEDSSIYLCGAGQGRNTEAFFGQGTRLTVV.

This chain connects TRBV6-5 to TRBJ2-3, with unresolved D. V shed 10 bases and J shed 7 bases, with 12 bases lying between them. The CDR3 covers 11 residues. CDR1 and CDR2 (germline): MNHEY, SVGAGI. The CDR3, as DNA: TGTGCCAACAGATACGATTATACGCAGTATTTT. Encoded protein: CANRYDYTQYF.

A word on this clonotype: A much larger clone lies one base from this, so it may be a read error. The J gene is TRBJ2-2, the V gene TRBV10-3; 7 bases are shared with TRBD2. V shed 11 bases, J shed 6 bases, and the junction held 6 bases outside the gene matches. CDR1 and CDR2 from the germline V gene are ENHRY and SYGVKD. This CDR3 spans 12 amino acids. The CDR3 coding sequence is TGTGCCGCCAGAGGACTAGCCGGGGAGCTGTTTTTT. Protein sequence: CAARGLAGELFF.

Notes on this clonotype: One end of the junction does not line up with germline, which may come from a read error. The rearrangement links TRBV29-1 to TRBJ2-4; possibly TRBD2 for D (7 bases). The CDR3 has 18 amino acids. Germline values: CDR1 SQVTM, CDR2 ANQGSEA. This CDR3 is CSVTGATGSGVAKNIKYF. CDR3 bases: TGCAGCGTTACTGGGGCCACAGGGAGCGGGGTAGCCAAAAACATTAAGTACTTC. Full variable domain (rest looked up from reference TRBV29-1 and TRBJ2-4): SAVISQKPSRDICQRGTSLTIQCQVDSQVTMMFWYRQQPGQSLTLIATANQGSEATYESGFVIDKFPISRPNLTFSTLTVSNMSPEDSSIYLCSVTGATGSGVAKNIKYFGAGTRLSVL.

This clonotype was counted a single time. A junction boundary mismatches the germline segment, possibly from a read error. The rearrangement uses TRBV12-3 or TRBV12-4 and TRBJ2-2; TRBD2 might be the D (7 bases). This CDR3 is 13 amino acids long. The CDR3 coding sequence is TGTGCCAGCACTCCGGGGGGCACCGGGGAACTGTTTTTT. It encodes CASTPGGTGELFF.

To note about this clonotype: A single base separates this from a much larger clone, so it may be a read error. As the CDR3 is not closed by the conserved phenylalanine or tryptophan, this likely results from a read error. The chain couples TRBV6-6 to TRBJ1-4; D is possibly TRBD1 (6 bases). The germline CDR1 and CDR2 sequences are MNHNY and SVGAGI (reference sequence). There are 14 residues in the CDR3. The germline V and J ends were trimmed by 6 bases and 1 base, with 9 bases remaining between them. The CDR3 nucleotides read TGTGCCAGCAGATTCAGGGGAACTAATGAAAAACTGTTTATT. This gives the protein CASRFRGTNEKLFI.

As to this clonotype: Compared with germline, one end of the junction differs, possibly owing to a read error. The rearrangement uses TRBV11-1 and TRBJ2-1; the D is unclear. In germline, CDR1 is SGHAT, CDR2 FQDESV (reference sequence). The CDR3 runs 14 residues. DNA for the CDR3: TGTGCCAGCAGCTTACTAGTGTGGTTCAATAAGCAGTTCTTC. This sequence encodes CASSLLVWFNKQFF.